Listed below are T cell receptor beta chains from one sample, sequenced in a study of CD8 T cells in Susac syndrome. MiXCR was run by TCRdb on the immunoSEQ multiplex PCR reads, yielding one entry per CDR3 protein. The table records fewer than 70,000 distinct CDR3 sequences, 85% to 95% of them present only once. The source material was CD8+ T cells from PBMCs. The receptors were gathered from a human donor in good health. CDR3s include the opening cysteine and the closing phenylalanine or tryptophan. D genes are given only for firm matches. Clone size is given for some rows only: seen once, a few or many times, or a class if the clone is expanded.

CDR3 protein: CASSFGFLGSYNSPLHF
CDR3 DNA: TGTGCCAGCAGTTTCGGGTTCTTGGGCTCCTATAATTCACCCCTCCACTTT
J gene: TRBJ1-6
V gene: TRBV27
CDR3 length: 17
clone size: NA
D gene: NA

CDR3 protein: CASSVGAGPYEQYF
CDR3 DNA: TGTGCCAGCAGCGTAGGAGCCGGACCCTACGAGCAGTACTTC
J gene: TRBJ2-7
V gene: TRBV9
CDR3 length: 14
clone size: NA
D gene: NA

CDR3 protein: CASSQAGQGANEQFF
CDR3 DNA: TGCGCCAGCAGCCAAGCTGGACAGGGGGCTAATGAGCAGTTCTTC
J gene: TRBJ2-1
V gene: TRBV4-3
CDR3 length: 15
clone size: NA
D gene: TRBD1

CDR3 protein: CASSAPGTPSTDTQYF
CDR3 DNA: TGTGCCAGCAGCGCGCCCGGGACTCCCAGCACAGATACGCAGTATTTT
J gene: TRBJ2-3
V gene: TRBV9
CDR3 length: 16
clone size: NA
D gene: NA

CDR3 protein: CASSSQAQRPQHF
CDR3 DNA: TGTGCCAGCAGCTCACAAGCTCAGAGGCCCCAGCATTTT
J gene: TRBJ1-5
V gene: TRBV7-2
CDR3 length: 13
clone size: once
D gene: NA

CDR3 protein: CASSSSGTGGVSDTQYF
CDR3 DNA: TGTGCCAGCAGCTCCTCCGGGACAGGGGGCGTATCAGATACGCAGTATTTT
J gene: TRBJ2-3
V gene: TRBV7-9
CDR3 length: 17
clone size: NA
D gene: TRBD1

CDR3 protein: CASSLAFNTEAFF
CDR3 DNA: TGTGCCAGCAGTTTAGCGTTCAACACTGAAGCTTTCTTT
J gene: TRBJ1-1
V gene: TRBV27
CDR3 length: 13
clone size: NA
D gene: NA

CDR3 protein: CAWGMGGTEAFF
CDR3 DNA: TGTGCCTGGGGTATGGGGGGCACTGAAGCTTTCTTT
J gene: TRBJ1-1
V gene: TRBV30
CDR3 length: 12
clone size: NA
D gene: NA

CDR3 protein: CASSLQGTGELFF
CDR3 DNA: TGTGCCAGCAGCCTTCAGGGGACCGGGGAGCTGTTTTTT
J gene: TRBJ2-2
V gene: TRBV9
CDR3 length: 13
clone size: NA
D gene: NA

CDR3 protein: CASSPTVLTYNEQFF
CDR3 DNA: TGTGCCAGCAGCCCGACAGTTTTAACCTACAATGAGCAGTTCTTC
J gene: TRBJ2-1
V gene: TRBV25-1
CDR3 length: 15
clone size: NA
D gene: NA

CDR3 protein: CASSWGQGVDRYTF
CDR3 DNA: TGTGCCAGCAGTTGGGGGCAGGGGGTGGACCGCTACACCTTC
J gene: TRBJ1-2
V gene: TRBV28
CDR3 length: 14
clone size: NA
D gene: TRBD1

CDR3 protein: CASSPPRNNEQFF
CDR3 DNA: TGTGCCAGCAGCCCTCCTCGGAACAATGAGCAGTTCTTC
J gene: TRBJ2-1
V gene: TRBV28
CDR3 length: 13
clone size: NA
D gene: NA

CDR3 protein: CASSLAMGQAHREAFF
CDR3 DNA: TGTGCCAGCAGTTTAGCGATGGGACAGGCACATCGTGAAGCTTTCTTT
J gene: TRBJ1-1
V gene: TRBV12-3/TRBV12-4
CDR3 length: 16
clone size: NA
D gene: TRBD1

CDR3 protein: CSVGEGLAEAFF
CDR3 DNA: TGCAGCGTTGGGGAGGGGTTGGCTGAAGCTTTCTTT
J gene: TRBJ1-1
V gene: TRBV29-1
CDR3 length: 12
clone size: NA
D gene: NA

CDR3 protein: CATSRGPGGGADTQYF
CDR3 DNA: TGTGCCACCAGCAGAGGTCCAGGCGGGGGGGCAGATACGCAGTATTTT
J gene: TRBJ2-3
V gene: TRBV15
CDR3 length: 16
clone size: NA
D gene: TRBD2

CDR3 protein: CASSPHPTSGENSYNEQFF
CDR3 DNA: TGTGCCAGTAGCCCTCACCCCACTAGCGGGGAAAACTCCTACAATGAGCAGTTCTTC
J gene: TRBJ2-1
V gene: TRBV19
CDR3 length: 19
clone size: NA
D gene: TRBD2

CDR3 protein: CSARDVGDNEQFF
CDR3 DNA: TGCAGTGCTAGAGATGTGGGAGACAATGAGCAGTTCTTC
J gene: TRBJ2-1
V gene: TRBV20-1
CDR3 length: 13
clone size: NA
D gene: NA

CDR3 protein: CASAPWDSSNQPQHF
CDR3 DNA: TGTGCCTCAGCGCCGTGGGACAGCAGTAATCAGCCCCAGCATTTT
J gene: TRBJ1-5
V gene: TRBV6-1
CDR3 length: 15
clone size: once
D gene: TRBD1

CDR3 protein: CAILGMATGELFF
CDR3 DNA: TGCGCCATCCTAGGCATGGCCACCGGGGAGCTGTTTTTT
J gene: TRBJ2-2
V gene: TRBV5-1
CDR3 length: 13
clone size: NA
D gene: NA

CDR3 protein: CASSLKGGGYEQYF
CDR3 DNA: TGTGCCAGCAGCTTGAAGGGCGGGGGATACGAGCAGTACTTC
J gene: TRBJ2-7
V gene: TRBV5-4
CDR3 length: 14
clone size: NA
D gene: TRBD2

CDR3 protein: CASSLDRAADTQYF
CDR3 DNA: TGCGCCAGCAGCTTGGACAGGGCGGCAGATACGCAGTATTTT
J gene: TRBJ2-3
V gene: TRBV5-1
CDR3 length: 14
clone size: NA
D gene: NA

CDR3 protein: CASTGSTGELFF
CDR3 DNA: TGTGCCAGCACTGGCAGCACCGGGGAGCTGTTTTTT
J gene: TRBJ2-2
V gene: TRBV7-2
CDR3 length: 12
clone size: once
D gene: NA

CDR3 protein: CAWSVGRVGTEAFF
CDR3 DNA: TGTGCCTGGAGTGTGGGCAGGGTCGGGACTGAAGCTTTCTTT
J gene: TRBJ1-1
V gene: TRBV30
CDR3 length: 14
clone size: NA
D gene: NA